The T cell receptor beta chain under discussion was sequenced for a study of CD8 T cells in Susac syndrome. RNA was extracted with the RNeasy kit, and a quantity of about 0.45 to 1 ug was reverse transcribed using random hexamers. The TCR beta CDR3 was amplified by immunoSEQ multiplex PCR across 54 Vbeta, 13 Jbeta. TCRdb used MiXCR to reprocess the immunoSEQ multiplex PCR reads, holding one entry per CDR3 protein. The sample lists 160,000 or so distinct CDR3 sequences; 90% to 95% were seen once. The T cells that were sequenced for TCR beta were CD8+ and CD4+ cells from blood. Controls comprised healthy donors matched for age and sex. Both CD4+ and CD8+ T cells were negatively isolated, and TEMRA cells underwent FACS enrichment. Germline CDR1 SGHAT, CDR2 FQNNGV. The length of the CDR3 is 14 residues. The V gene end was trimmed by 8 bases and the J gene end by 5 bases; junction bases not matched to a gene: 10.

The chain links TRBV11-2 to TRBJ1-1, with 8 bases aligning to TRBD1. The specimen was CD4+ T cells from PBMCs. The sequence was collected from a human donor in good health. The CDR3, as DNA: TGTGCCAGCCGGGCTTGGACAGGGTCGACTGAAGCTTTCTTT. As protein: CASRAWTGSTEAFF.